This TCR beta chain stems from a study of monozygotic twins with inflammatory bowel disease. From the 5' RACE reads, TCRdb lists one entry per CDR3 protein and no DNA. In all, the sample yields more than 300,000 distinct CDR3 sequences. Germline V gives CDR1 DFQATT, CDR2 SNEGSKA (reference sequence). CDR3 size: 13 residues. Sequencing was performed on blood. The chain recombines TRBV20-1 with TRBJ1-5; TCRdb proposes TRBD1, but this gene call is untestable without DNA. This receptor was obtained from a human donor with ulcerative colitis or Crohn's disease, or a healthy co-twin of an affected twin (not recorded which). CDR3 sequence: CSAGGQSDQPQHF.